A single sample is the source of the 2 T cell receptor beta chains below, sequenced in a study of cytomegalovirus exposure and HLA in healthy donors. PCR employed 60 Vbeta and 13 Jbeta primers. The repertoire was sequenced with immunoSEQ multiplex PCR; TCRdb's copy has only in-frame clones and lacks some. The repertoire has about 200,000 clones, roughly 80% of them found once; the top ten carry 2.9%. The sample was PBMCs. All receptors derive from a man under 40 in good health and CMV-seronegative.

CDR3 nucleotides: TGTGCCAGCAGCTGGGGACAGCCGAACTATGGCTACACCTTC. The encoded protein is CASSWGQPNYGYTF. This chain joins TRBV5-6 and TRBJ1-2; TRBD1 matches 7 bases. The CDR3 is made up of 14 amino acids. V was clipped by 3 bases and J by 2 bases; unmatched bases: 4. Germline values: CDR1 SGHDT, CDR2 YYEEEE. Full variable domain (outside the CDR3, taken from reference TRBV5-6 and TRBJ1-2): DAGVTQSPTHLIKTRGQQVTLRCSPKSGHDTVSWYQQALGQGPQFIFQYYEEEERQRGNFPDRFSGHQFPNYSSELNVNALLLGDSALYLCASSWGQPNYGYTFGSGTRLTVV.

V and J are TRBV5-3 and TRBJ2-1; TRBD2 is a possible D gene (5 bases). TRBV5-3 is designated an ORF whose function remains uncertain. With 10 bases removed from V and 5 bases from J, the gap between germline ends came to 13 bases. The CDR3 has 12 residues. CDR3 in amino acids: CACQAEDNEQFF. DNA for the CDR3: TGTGCCTGCCAGGCGGAGGACAATGAGCAGTTCTTC.